Each of the 24 T cell receptor beta chains below was sequenced from the same sample in a study of metastatic and nonmetastatic thyroid tumors. TCRdb reanalyzed the PCR reads with MiXCR. The data contain tens of thousands of clones, over 40% of them seen just once; the ten biggest clones take up less than 25%. Thyroid surgery had not been preceded by any treatment in any patient. The sequencing sample was made of tumor tissue. The origin of the receptors is a male donor with papillary thyroid cancer or a benign thyroid nodule (not recorded which). Some clones in this sample may be carry-over from other donors' samples.

This clone has ten or more counts. The chain recombines TRBV6-1 with TRBJ2-6; 7 bases line up with TRBD1. The germline CDR1 and CDR2 sequences are MNHNS and SASEGT. CDR3 size: 15 residues. The V and J ends lost 5 bases and 4 bases, in that order; junction bases with no gene match: 5. CDR3 residues: CASSSGQSGANVLTF. In DNA, the CDR3 is TGTGCCAGCAGTTCGGGACAGTCCGGGGCCAACGTCCTGACTTTC.

The rearrangement links TRBV6-1 to TRBJ2-1; no definite D call. V was pared by 10 bases and J by 4 bases, with 11 bases between. Germline-derived CDR1 and CDR2 are MNHNS and SASEGT. The CDR3 totals 12 residues. The CDR3, as DNA: TGTGCCATCATACGGTTATACAATGAGCAGTTCTTC. This gives the protein CAIIRLYNEQFF.

The V call is TRBV29-1, the J call TRBJ2-1, with 7 bases lining up with TRBD1. The J segment lost 3 bases and the V segment lost 7 bases, leaving 0 bases of the junction unmatched. Germline-derived CDR1 and CDR2 are SQVTM and ANQGSEA. The CDR3 totals 11 residues. This chain's CDR3 is CSGTGYNEQFF. The CDR3 DNA is TGCAGCGGGACAGGCTACAATGAGCAGTTCTTC.

The genes are TRBV9 and TRBJ2-3, with 9 bases that match TRBD1. J gave up 6 bases and V 4 bases, and 6 bases lay outside the gene matches. CDR3 length equals 14 residues. The V gene's germline CDR1 is SGDLS and CDR2 YYNGEE. CDR3 residues: CASSLQGAWDTQYF. In DNA, the CDR3 is TGTGCCAGCAGCCTACAGGGGGCATGGGATACGCAGTATTTT. The full variable domain, completed using reference TRBV9 and TRBJ2-3, is DSGVTQTPKHLITATGQRVTLRCSPRSGDLSVYWYQQSLDQGLQFLIQYYNGEERAKGNILERFSAQQFPDLHSELNLSSLELGDSALYFCASSLQGAWDTQYFGPGTRLTVL.

This chain uses TRBV7-9 with TRBJ2-7, with 12 positions matching TRBD1. V lost 5 bases to trimming and J lost 6 bases; unmatched junction nucleotides: 8. Germline V gene sequence: CDR1 SEHNR, CDR2 FQNEAQ (reference sequence). CDR3 length: 15 amino acids. The CDR3 region is CASSQTGTGGGEQYF. For the CDR3, the DNA is TGTGCCAGCAGCCAAACCGGGACAGGGGGCGGCGAGCAGTACTTC.

The rearrangement links TRBV5-1 to TRBJ1-1, with 8 bases aligning to TRBD1. V gave up 0 bases and J gave up 6 bases; unmatched junction bases: 7. Germline V gives CDR1 SGHRS, CDR2 YFSETQ. The length of the CDR3 is 15 residues. Written as DNA, the CDR3 is TGCGCCAGCAGCTTGGAGAGCAGGGGGCGTTCTGAAGCTTTCTTT. Amino acids: CASSLESRGRSEAFF.

With respect to this clone: Because the CDR3 is missing its conserved closing phenylalanine or tryptophan, this is likely a read error. In nucleotides, the CDR3 is TGCAGTGCTAGTCGCTTCCCTCTAGCAAGCCATTCCTACGAGCAGTACTCC. Amino acid sequence: CSASRFPLASHSYEQYS. J is TRBJ2-7 and V is TRBV20-1, with D possibly TRBD2 on 5 matching bases. This CDR3 spans 17 amino acids. V gave up 3 bases and J gave up 1 base, with 22 bases separating them. CDR1 DFQATT and CDR2 SNEGSKA come from the germline V gene (reference sequence).

This clone was seen ten or more times. J is TRBJ1-1 and V is TRBV30, with 9 nucleotides matching TRBD1. V trimming: 5 bases; J trimming: 2 bases; junction bases outside the gene matches: 12. CDR3 length: 16 residues. Per the germline V gene, CDR1 is GTSNPN and CDR2 is SVGIG (reference sequence). Here the CDR3 reads CAWVQGAPYENTEAFF. In nucleotides, the CDR3 is TGTGCCTGGGTACAGGGGGCGCCTTATGAAAACACTGAAGCTTTCTTT.

V is TRBV28 and J is TRBJ2-7, with D possibly TRBD1 on 5 matching bases. Germline lookup yields CDR1 MDHEN and CDR2 SYDVKM. The CDR3 is 14 residues long. V gave up 2 bases and J gave up 5 bases, with 13 bases separating them. The CDR3 bases are TGTGCCAGCAGTTTACAGGGAAGACTCCACGAGCAGTACTTC. Translation: CASSLQGRLHEQYF.

The genes are TRBV6-2 or TRBV6-3 and TRBJ2-1; 8 bases match TRBD2. J lost 4 bases, V lost 6 bases, and 8 bases had no gene match. Germline loops: CDR1 MNHEY, CDR2 SVGEGT. This CDR3 has 15 amino acids. This CDR3 reads CASRQAGLEYNEQFF. The CDR3 nucleotides are TGTGCCAGCAGGCAGGCGGGACTAGAGTACAATGAGCAGTTCTTC.

The rearrangement links TRBV7-9 to TRBJ2-5; D uncertain. Germline values: CDR1 SEHNR, CDR2 FQNEAQ (reference sequence). This CDR3 spans 17 amino acids. The V end was cut by 5 bases, the J end by 2 bases, with 21 bases between. CDR3 protein: CASSDPATVSIQETQYF. CDR3 DNA sequence: TGTGCCAGCAGCGACCCCGCGACGGTCTCAATTCAAGAGACCCAGTACTTC.

The V call is TRBV5-1, the J call TRBJ2-7, with 8 nucleotides matching TRBD2. Germline V lookup: CDR1 SGHRS, CDR2 YFSETQ. This CDR3 contains 15 residues. Trimming at V came to 4 bases and at J to 0 bases, leaving 6 bases not matched to a gene. CDR3 nucleotide sequence: TGCGCCAGCAGCCCTGTAGCGGGGACCTCCTACGAGCAGTACTTC. Residues: CASSPVAGTSYEQYF.

This chain joins TRBV6-2 or TRBV6-3 and TRBJ2-7; D is perhaps TRBD2 (6 bases). V lost 0 bases to trimming and J lost 7 bases, with 13 bases between them. From germline, CDR1 is MNHEY and CDR2 SVGEGT. This CDR3 is built from 14 residues. The CDR3 DNA is TGTGCCAGCAGTTACTCGATGGGGGGTGGAGAGCAGTACTTC. Translation gives CASSYSMGGGEQYF.

The J gene is TRBJ1-1, the V gene TRBV20-1, with D perhaps matching TRBD1 (5 bases). The CDR3 extends over 15 amino acids. The V gene lost 0 bases and the J gene lost 4 bases, with 15 bases spanning the gap. From germline, CDR1 is DFQATT and CDR2 SNEGSKA (reference sequence). CDR3 protein: CSARDGGKEATEAFF. CDR3 in DNA: TGCAGTGCTAGAGATGGGGGTAAGGAAGCCACTGAAGCTTTCTTT.

This chain links TRBV30 with TRBJ1-2; D not resolved. This CDR3 region has 13 residues. Between the trimmed V and J ends, which lost 2 bases and 7 bases, there was a span of 14 bases. The V gene's germline CDR1 is GTSNPN and CDR2 SVGIG (reference sequence). CDR3 sequence (DNA): TGTGCCTGGAGTATCGGGGATGTCGTTGGCTACACCTTC. This translates into CAWSIGDVVGYTF.

The rearrangement uses TRBV11-2 and TRBJ1-6; TRBD1 aligns across 10 bases. This CDR3 contains 14 residues. CDR1 is SGHAT and CDR2 is FQNNGV in the germline V gene. V lost 5 bases, J lost 10 bases, and 5 bases stayed unmatched. The CDR3 DNA reads as TGTGCCAGCAGCGACGACAGGGGGCCATCACCCCTCCACTTT. Its translation: CASSDDRGPSPLHF.

J is TRBJ1-1 and V is TRBV30; D is unclear. The V end lost 0 bases, the J end lost 6 bases, and 17 bases lay between the germline ends. The CDR3 consists of 15 residues. Looked up from germline, CDR1 is GTSNPN and CDR2 is SVGIG (reference sequence). In nucleotides, the CDR3 is TGTGCCTGGAGTGTCCCCGACTCGACTAAACCTGAAGCTTTCTTT. Its translation is CAWSVPDSTKPEAFF.

The chain couples TRBV11-2 to TRBJ2-2; D is uncertain. Between the trimmed V and J ends, which lost 4 bases and 1 base, there was a span of 13 bases. This CDR3 has 16 amino acids. The germline V gene encodes CDR1 SGHAT and CDR2 FQNNGV. CDR3 in amino acids: CASSSAARMNTGELFF. The DNA of the CDR3 is TGTGCCAGCAGCTCGGCGGCGAGAATGAACACCGGGGAGCTGTTTTTT.

V usage is TRBV3-1 and J usage is TRBJ1-1; no definite D call. Germline loops: CDR1 LGHDT, CDR2 YNNKEL (reference sequence). This CDR3 is 16 amino acids long. Trimming pared 4 bases from V and 1 base from J, leaving 16 bases between. CDR3 in DNA: TGTGCCAGCAGCCCACCCTTCGGGAGTACGAACACTGAAGCTTTCTTT. Translating it yields CASSPPFGSTNTEAFF.

The chain couples TRBV19 to TRBJ2-1; no clear D gene. The germline CDR1 and CDR2 sequences are LNHDA and SQIVND (reference sequence). The CDR3 extends over 13 amino acids. Deletions cut 6 bases from V and 9 bases from J, with 15 bases between. DNA of the CDR3: TGTGCCAGTAGGGTCTTCGTGTCGGGTGAGCAGTTCTTC. The encoded protein is CASRVFVSGEQFF.

This chain joins TRBV6-1 and TRBJ2-7; D may be TRBD1 (5 bases). Germline loops: CDR1 MNHNS, CDR2 SASEGT. The germline V and J ends were trimmed by 11 bases and 6 bases, with 20 bases remaining between them. The CDR3 has 13 residues. The CDR3 nucleotides read TGTGCCGGTCAGACAGTAGTGGGCGGCGAGCAGTACTTC. Translating it yields CAGQTVVGGEQYF.

The chain recombines TRBV20-1 with TRBJ1-2, with TRBD1 matching 9 bases. Trimming took 5 bases from V and 3 from J; bases not matched to a gene: 4. The CDR3 covers 13 residues. Germline V gene data show CDR1 as DFQATT and CDR2 as SNEGSKA (reference sequence). The CDR3 nucleotides are TGCAGTGCTCGACGGACAGGGGACTATGGCTACACCTTC. It translates to CSARRTGDYGYTF.

The rearrangement links TRBV20-1 to TRBJ1-1; unclear D gene. Germline CDR1 reads DFQATT; CDR2 reads SNEGSKA (reference sequence). Trimming left V 0 bases short and J 0 bases short, with 2 bases between. The CDR3 sequence is 12 residues long. The chain's CDR3 is CSARDLNTEAFF. In DNA form, the CDR3 reads TGCAGTGCTAGAGATTTGAACACTGAAGCTTTCTTT.

This clone was recorded a few times. V usage is TRBV4-1 and J usage is TRBJ2-7, with 9 bases lining up with TRBD1. The V segment lost 1 base and the J segment 2 bases; nucleotides outside the gene matches: 3. This CDR3 contains 15 residues. Germline values: CDR1 MGHRA, CDR2 YSYEKL. The CDR3 DNA reads TGCGCCAGCAGCCAAGGGGGACAGGGCCCCTACGAGCAGTACTTC. Protein product: CASSQGGQGPYEQYF.